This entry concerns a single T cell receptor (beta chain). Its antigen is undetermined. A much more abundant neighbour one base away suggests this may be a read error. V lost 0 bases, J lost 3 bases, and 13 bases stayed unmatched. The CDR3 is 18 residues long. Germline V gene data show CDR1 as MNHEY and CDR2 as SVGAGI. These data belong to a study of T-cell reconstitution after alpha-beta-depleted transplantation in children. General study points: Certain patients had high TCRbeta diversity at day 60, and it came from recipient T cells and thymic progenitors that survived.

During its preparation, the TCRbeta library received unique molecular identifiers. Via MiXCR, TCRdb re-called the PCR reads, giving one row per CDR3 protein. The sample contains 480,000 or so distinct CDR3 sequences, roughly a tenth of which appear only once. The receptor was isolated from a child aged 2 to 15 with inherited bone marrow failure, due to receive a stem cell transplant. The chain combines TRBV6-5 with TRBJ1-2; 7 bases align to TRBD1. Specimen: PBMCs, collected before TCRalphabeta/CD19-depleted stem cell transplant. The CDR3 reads CASSYSGTAPNSDYGYTF. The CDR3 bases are TGTGCCAGCAGTTACTCCGGGACAGCTCCTAATTCTGACTATGGCTACACCTTC.